The present TCR beta chain was sequenced within a study of cytomegalovirus exposure and HLA in healthy donors. Study conclusions and caveats: Later, an analysis found that common viral pathogens appeared to be linked with several of the most significant clusters. Among TCR beta chains, those listed as cytomegalovirus-associated numbered over 150.

About this clone: Its antigen is unknown.

It was healthy bone marrow donors who served as donors. A multiplex PCR was run with 60 Vbeta primers and 13 Jbeta primers. Sequencing used immunoSEQ multiplex PCR; TCRdb keeps in-frame clones, though not all of them. This table has some 150,000 clones, about 70% appearing once. Material: PBMCs. This clonotype was obtained from a man younger than 35 in good health and CMV-seronegative.

As DNA, the CDR3 is TGCGCCAGCAGCCAGGAGCTCAATACGCAGTATTTT. Amino acid sequence: CASSQELNTQYF. V is TRBV4-1 and J is TRBJ2-3; D not certain. V dropped 3 bases and J dropped 7 bases, with 8 bases sitting between them. CDR3 length: 12 residues. The germline V gene has CDR1 MGHRA and CDR2 YSYEKL.